This T cell receptor (beta chain) was sequenced during a study of human T cells and chemical hapten exposure. Study details: Sensitization employed 2% DPC on approximately 2 cm by approximately 2 cm of upper inner arm skin. Patients got weekly scalp diphenylcyclopropenone doses over the roughly 24-week study.

Regarding the study as a whole: DPC sensitization left the count of TCRs above 1 in 1000 unchanged.

Looked up from germline, CDR1 is MNHEY and CDR2 is SVGAGI. This CDR3 region has 15 residues. About this clonotype: What it recognizes is unknown. Given a much more abundant clone one base away, this may be a read error.

TCRdb fed the RACE reads into MiXCR, producing one record per CDR3 protein. This table has roughly 360,000 distinct CDR3 sequences, about 4.4% appearing once. Time point specified: patch test 1, 2 weeks after DPC sensitization. This sample's treatment: therapeutic diphenylcyclopropenone sensitization with weekly scalp DPC. Donors were 18 to 70-year-old alopecia patients suitable for DPC. Material: whole blood, obtained in connection with sensitization to the hapten diphenylcyclopropenone (DPC). The sequence derives from a woman aged 45-65 years with alopecia areata. Some clones in this sample may be carry-over from other donors' samples. The chain combines TRBV6-5 with TRBJ2-2; 8 nucleotides align to TRBD2. CDR3 in amino acids: CTSRTSGGGAGELFF. CDR3 coding DNA: TGTACCAGCAGGACGAGCGGGGGAGGGGCCGGGGAGCTGTTTTTT.